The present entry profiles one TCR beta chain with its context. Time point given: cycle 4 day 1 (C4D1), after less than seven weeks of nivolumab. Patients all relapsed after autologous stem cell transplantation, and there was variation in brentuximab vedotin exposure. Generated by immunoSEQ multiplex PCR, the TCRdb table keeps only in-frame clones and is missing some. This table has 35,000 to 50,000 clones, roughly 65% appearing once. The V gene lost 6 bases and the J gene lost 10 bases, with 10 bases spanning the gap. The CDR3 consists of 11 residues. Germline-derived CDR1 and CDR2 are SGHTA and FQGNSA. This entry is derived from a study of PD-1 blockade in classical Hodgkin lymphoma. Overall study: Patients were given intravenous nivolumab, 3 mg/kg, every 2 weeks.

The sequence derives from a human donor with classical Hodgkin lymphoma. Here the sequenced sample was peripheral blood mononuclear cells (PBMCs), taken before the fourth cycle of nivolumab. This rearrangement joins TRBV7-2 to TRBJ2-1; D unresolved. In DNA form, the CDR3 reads TGTGCCAGCAGGAAAGGCGTGGAGCAGTTCTTC. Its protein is CASRKGVEQFF.